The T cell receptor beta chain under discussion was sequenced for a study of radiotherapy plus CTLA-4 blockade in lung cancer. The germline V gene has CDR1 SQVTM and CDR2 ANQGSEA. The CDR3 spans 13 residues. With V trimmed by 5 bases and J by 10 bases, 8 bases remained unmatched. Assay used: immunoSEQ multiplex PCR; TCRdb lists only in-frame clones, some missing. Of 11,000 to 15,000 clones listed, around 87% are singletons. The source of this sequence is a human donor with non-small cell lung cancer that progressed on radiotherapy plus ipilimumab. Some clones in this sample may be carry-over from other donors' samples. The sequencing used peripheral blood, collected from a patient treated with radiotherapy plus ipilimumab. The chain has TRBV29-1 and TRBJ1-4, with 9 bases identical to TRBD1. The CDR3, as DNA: TGCAGCGTTTTACAGGGGGCGCAGGGAAAACTGTTTTTT. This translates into CSVLQGAQGKLFF.